Below, 2 T cell receptor beta chains from the same sample are listed, as sequenced in a study of PD-1 blockade in classical Hodgkin lymphoma (dated by TCRdb to about 2020). Read against the paper, the sample's time point label means: cycle 2 day 1 (C2D1) of nivolumab. Every trial patient had relapsed following autologous stem cell transplantation, and prior brentuximab vedotin exposure was what differed among cohorts A, B and C. The protocol used for the library was the immunoSEQ multiplex PCR assay. Here the immuneACCESS table is served through TCRdb, limited to in-frame sequences with V and J called. Missing clones are a known gap in these copies; in checked studies unresolved V genes cover under half, and the rest lacks a known reason. The sample table records some 25,000 clones; roughly 65% of these occur just once. The ten largest clones add up to around 11% of the sample. The sequencing here drew on peripheral blood mononuclear cells (PBMCs), taken before the second cycle of nivolumab. These receptors were obtained from a human donor with classical Hodgkin lymphoma.

The chain uses TRBV25-1 and TRBJ2-2; D could derive from TRBD1 or TRBD2 (6 bases each). This CDR3 spans 15 amino acids. Per germline, CDR1 MGHDK and CDR2 SYGVNS. V was shortened by 4 bases and J by 3 bases, with 12 bases between the two germline ends. The chain's CDR3 is CASSAVRGDTGELFF. The CDR3 coding sequence is TGTGCCAGCAGTGCCGTGAGGGGGGACACCGGGGAGCTGTTTTTT.

This clone was counted only a few times. The chain employs TRBV18 and TRBJ1-4; 7 nucleotides align to TRBD1. From germline, CDR1 is KGHSH and CDR2 LQKENI. Losses at the gene ends were 6 bases for V and 5 bases for J; bases not matched to a gene: 9. The CDR3 length is 15 residues. The CDR3 is CASSFRDRQNEKLFF. The CDR3 nucleotides are TGTGCCAGCTCGTTCCGGGACAGACAGAATGAAAAACTGTTTTTT.